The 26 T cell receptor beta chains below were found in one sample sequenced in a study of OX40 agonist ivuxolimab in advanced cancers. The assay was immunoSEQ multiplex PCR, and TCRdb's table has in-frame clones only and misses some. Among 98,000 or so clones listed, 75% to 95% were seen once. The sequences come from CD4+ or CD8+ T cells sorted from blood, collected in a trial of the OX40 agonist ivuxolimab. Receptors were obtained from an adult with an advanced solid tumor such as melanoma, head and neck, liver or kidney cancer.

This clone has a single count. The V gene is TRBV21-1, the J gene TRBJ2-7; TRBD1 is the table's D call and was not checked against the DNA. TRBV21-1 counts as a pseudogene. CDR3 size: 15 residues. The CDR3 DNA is TGTGCCAGCAGAAAAAGCAGAGACAGGGTGCGCGAGCAGTACTTC. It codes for CASRKSRDRVREQYF.

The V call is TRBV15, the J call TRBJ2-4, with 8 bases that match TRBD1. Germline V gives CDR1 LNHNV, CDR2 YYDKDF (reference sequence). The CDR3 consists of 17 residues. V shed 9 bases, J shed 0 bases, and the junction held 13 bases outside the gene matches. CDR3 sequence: CATRAYTGGKAKNIQYF. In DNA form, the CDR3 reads TGTGCCACTCGCGCTTACACAGGGGGTAAAGCCAAAAACATTCAGTACTTC.

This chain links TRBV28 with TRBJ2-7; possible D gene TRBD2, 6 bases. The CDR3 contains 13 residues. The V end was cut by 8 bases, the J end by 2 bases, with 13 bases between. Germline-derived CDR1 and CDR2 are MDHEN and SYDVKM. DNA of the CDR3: TGTGCCAGCCGACTAGTCGGCCCCTACGAGCAGTACTTC. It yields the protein CASRLVGPYEQYF.

The CDR3 sequence: CASSLSSRASEKLFF. DNA for the CDR3: TGTGCCAGCAGCCTATCGTCCCGGGCCTCTGAAAAACTGTTTTTT. The gene calls are TRBV7-2 and TRBJ1-4, with D hard to call. Germline CDR1 is SGHTA and CDR2 is FQGNSA. The ends were cut back, 5 bases at V and 7 bases at J, with 17 bases in the middle. The CDR3 has 15 residues.

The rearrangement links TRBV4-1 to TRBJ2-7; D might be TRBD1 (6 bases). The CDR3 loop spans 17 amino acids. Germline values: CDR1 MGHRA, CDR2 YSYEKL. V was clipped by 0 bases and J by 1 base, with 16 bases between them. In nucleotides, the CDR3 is TGCGCCAGCAGCCAAGATTACCTAGGGACACTTTCCTACGAGCAGTACTTC. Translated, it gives CASSQDYLGTLSYEQYF.

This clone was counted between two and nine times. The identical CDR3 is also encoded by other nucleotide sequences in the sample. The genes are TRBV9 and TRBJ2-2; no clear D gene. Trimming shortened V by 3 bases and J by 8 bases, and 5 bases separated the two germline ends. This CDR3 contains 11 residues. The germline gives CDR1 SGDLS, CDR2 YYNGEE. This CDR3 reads CASSGGGELFF. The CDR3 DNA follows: TGTGCCAGCAGCGGAGGAGGGGAGCTGTTTTTT.

The CDR3 region is CASSYSDRGTEAFF. DNA of the CDR3: TGTGCCAGCAGTTACTCCGACAGAGGCACTGAAGCTTTCTTT. The chain is built from TRBV6-6 and TRBJ1-1, with D perhaps TRBD1 (5 bases). The CDR3 has 14 residues. Germline V gives CDR1 MNHNY, CDR2 SVGAGI (reference sequence). Trimming removed 0 bases at V and 4 bases at J, with 9 bases between.

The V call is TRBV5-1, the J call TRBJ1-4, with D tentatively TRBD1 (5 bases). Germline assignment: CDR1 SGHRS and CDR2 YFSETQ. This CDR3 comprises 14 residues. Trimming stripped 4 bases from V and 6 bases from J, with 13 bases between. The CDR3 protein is CASSPAGAYEKLFF. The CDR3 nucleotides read TGCGCCAGCAGCCCCGCTGGGGCTTATGAAAAACTGTTTTTT.

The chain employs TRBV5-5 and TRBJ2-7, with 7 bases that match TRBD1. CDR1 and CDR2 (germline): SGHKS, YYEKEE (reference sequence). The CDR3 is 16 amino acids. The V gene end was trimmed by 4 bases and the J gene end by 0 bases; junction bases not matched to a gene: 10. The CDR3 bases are TGTGCCAGCAGCCGAACACTAACAGGGGTCTCCTACGAGCAGTACTTC. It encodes CASSRTLTGVSYEQYF.

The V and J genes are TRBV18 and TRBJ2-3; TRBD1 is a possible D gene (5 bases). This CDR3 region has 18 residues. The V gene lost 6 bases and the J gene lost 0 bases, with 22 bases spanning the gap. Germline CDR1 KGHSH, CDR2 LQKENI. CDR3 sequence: CASSQITTGTSSTDTQYF. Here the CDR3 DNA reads TGTGCCAGCTCCCAAATCACCACAGGCACCTCTAGCACAGATACGCAGTATTTT.

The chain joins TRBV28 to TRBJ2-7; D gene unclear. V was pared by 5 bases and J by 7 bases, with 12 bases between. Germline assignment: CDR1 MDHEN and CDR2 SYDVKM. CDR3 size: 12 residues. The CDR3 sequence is CASSLGLGEQYF. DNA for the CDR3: TGTGCCAGCAGTCTCGGGTTGGGGGAGCAGTACTTC.

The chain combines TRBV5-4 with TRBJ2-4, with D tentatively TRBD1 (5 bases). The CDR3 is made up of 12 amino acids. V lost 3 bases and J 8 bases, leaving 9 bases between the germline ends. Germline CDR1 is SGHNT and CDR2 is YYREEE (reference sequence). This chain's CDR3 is CASSSGQDIQYF. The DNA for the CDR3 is TGTGCCAGCAGCTCAGGACAAGACATTCAGTACTTC.

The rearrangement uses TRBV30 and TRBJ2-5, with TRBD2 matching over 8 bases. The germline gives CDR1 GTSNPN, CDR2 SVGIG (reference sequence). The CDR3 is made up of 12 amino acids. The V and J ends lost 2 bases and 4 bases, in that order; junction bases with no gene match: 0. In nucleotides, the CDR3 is TGTGCCTGGAGTCTAGCGGGAGAGACCCAGTACTTC. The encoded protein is CAWSLAGETQYF.

The CDR3 loop reads CASSLGWGTTDTQYF. The CDR3 bases are TGTGCCAGCAGTTTAGGTTGGGGGACAACAGATACGCAGTATTTT. The chain links TRBV27 to TRBJ2-3; possible D gene TRBD1, 6 bases. The V and J ends lost 2 bases and 3 bases respectively, with 12 bases between them. From germline, CDR1 is MNHEY and CDR2 SMNVEV (reference sequence). CDR3 length: 15 residues.

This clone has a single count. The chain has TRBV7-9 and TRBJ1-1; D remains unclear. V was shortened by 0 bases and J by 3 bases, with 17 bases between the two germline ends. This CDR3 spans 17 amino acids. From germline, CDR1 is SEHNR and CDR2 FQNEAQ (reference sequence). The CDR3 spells CASSLANNGVRDTEAFF. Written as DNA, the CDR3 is TGTGCCAGCAGCTTAGCGAATAACGGGGTTAGGGACACTGAAGCTTTCTTT.

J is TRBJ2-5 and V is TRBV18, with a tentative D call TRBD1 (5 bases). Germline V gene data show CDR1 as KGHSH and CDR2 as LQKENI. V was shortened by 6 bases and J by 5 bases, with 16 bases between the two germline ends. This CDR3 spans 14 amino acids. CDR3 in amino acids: CASSPPGLSETQYF. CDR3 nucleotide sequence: TGTGCCAGCTCCCCCCCAGGGTTGTCGGAGACCCAGTACTTC.

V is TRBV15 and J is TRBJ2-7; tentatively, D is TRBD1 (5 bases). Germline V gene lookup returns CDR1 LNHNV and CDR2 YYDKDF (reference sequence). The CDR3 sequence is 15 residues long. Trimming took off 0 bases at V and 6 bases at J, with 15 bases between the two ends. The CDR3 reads CATSRDPQGWVEQYF. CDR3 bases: TGTGCCACCAGCAGAGATCCGCAGGGATGGGTCGAGCAGTACTTC.

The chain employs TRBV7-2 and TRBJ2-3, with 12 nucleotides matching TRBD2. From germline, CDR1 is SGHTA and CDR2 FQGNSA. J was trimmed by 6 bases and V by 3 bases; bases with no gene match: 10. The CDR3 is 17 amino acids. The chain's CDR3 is CASSLAASGGGFDTQYF. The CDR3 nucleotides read TGTGCCAGCAGCTTGGCTGCTAGCGGGGGGGGGTTCGATACGCAGTATTTT.

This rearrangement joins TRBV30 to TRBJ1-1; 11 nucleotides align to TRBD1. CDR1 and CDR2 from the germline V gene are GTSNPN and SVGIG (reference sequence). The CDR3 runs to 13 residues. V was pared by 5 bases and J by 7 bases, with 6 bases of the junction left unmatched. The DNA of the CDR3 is TGTGCCTGGTGCCGGGACAGGGGGGATGAAGCTTTCTTT. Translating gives CAWCRDRGDEAFF.

Here the CDR3 DNA reads TGCGCCAGCAGCCCGGACAGGGGGCGTATCGGGGAGCTGTTTTTT. It yields the protein CASSPDRGRIGELFF. This chain uses TRBV5-1 with TRBJ2-2; 11 bases are shared with TRBD1. CDR3 length: 15 amino acids. V dropped 4 bases and J dropped 7; count of bases not matched to a gene: 6. The V gene's germline CDR1 is SGHRS and CDR2 YFSETQ.

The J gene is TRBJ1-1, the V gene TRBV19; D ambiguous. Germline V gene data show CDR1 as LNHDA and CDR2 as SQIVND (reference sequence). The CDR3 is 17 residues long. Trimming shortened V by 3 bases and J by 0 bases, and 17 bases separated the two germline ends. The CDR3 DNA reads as TGTGCCAGTAGTATCAAACGGCGTAATGGGGTGAACACTGAAGCTTTCTTT. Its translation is CASSIKRRNGVNTEAFF. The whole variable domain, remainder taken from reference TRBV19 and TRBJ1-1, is DGGITQSPKYLFRKEGQNVTLSCEQNLNHDAMYWYRQDPGQGLRLIYYSQIVNDFQKGDIAEGYSVSREKKESFPLTVTSAQKNPTAFYLCASSIKRRNGVNTEAFFGQGTRLTVV.

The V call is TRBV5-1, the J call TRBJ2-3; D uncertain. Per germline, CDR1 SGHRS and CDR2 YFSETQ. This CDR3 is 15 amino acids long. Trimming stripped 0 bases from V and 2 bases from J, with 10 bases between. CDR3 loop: CASSLGAVITDTQYF. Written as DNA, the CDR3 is TGCGCCAGCAGCTTGGGGGCCGTAATCACAGATACGCAGTATTTT.

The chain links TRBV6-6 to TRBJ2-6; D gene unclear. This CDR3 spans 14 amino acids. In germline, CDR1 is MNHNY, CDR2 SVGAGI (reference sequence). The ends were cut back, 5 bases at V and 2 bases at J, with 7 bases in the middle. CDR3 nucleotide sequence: TGTGCCAGCAGTCTTATCACTGGGGCCAACGTCCTGACTTTC. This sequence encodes CASSLITGANVLTF.

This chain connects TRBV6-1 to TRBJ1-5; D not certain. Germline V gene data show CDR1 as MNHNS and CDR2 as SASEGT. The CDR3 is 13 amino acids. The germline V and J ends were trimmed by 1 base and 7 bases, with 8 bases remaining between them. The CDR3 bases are TGTGCCAGCAGTGAAGGGAAGGGACAGCCCCAGCATTTT. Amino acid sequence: CASSEGKGQPQHF.

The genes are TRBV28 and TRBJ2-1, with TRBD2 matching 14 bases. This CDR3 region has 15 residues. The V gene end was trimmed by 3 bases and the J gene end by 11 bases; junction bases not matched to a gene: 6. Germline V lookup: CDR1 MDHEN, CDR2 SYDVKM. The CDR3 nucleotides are TGTGCCAGCAGTTTGGGACTAGCGGGGGACCCGCAGCAGTTCTTC. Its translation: CASSLGLAGDPQQFF.

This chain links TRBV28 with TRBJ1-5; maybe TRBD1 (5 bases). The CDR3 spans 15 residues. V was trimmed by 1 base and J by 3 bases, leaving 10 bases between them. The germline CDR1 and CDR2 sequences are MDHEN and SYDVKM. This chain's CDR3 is CASSLSGLDNQPQHF. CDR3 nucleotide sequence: TGTGCCAGCAGTTTATCGGGGCTCGACAATCAGCCCCAGCATTTT.